Each of the 7 T cell receptor beta chains below was sequenced from the same sample in a study of T cell clonality in common variable immunodeficiency. TCRdb's copy holds only in-frame clones and misses some; the assay was immunoSEQ multiplex PCR. This sample has about 32,000 clones, each found more than once. Their antigens remain unidentified. Study results and caveats: Common variable immunodeficiency TCR beta sequences reportedly had fewer deletions and N-nucleotide insertions.

The sequenced sample was peripheral blood mononuclear cells. The receptor source for this set is a human donor with common variable immunodeficiency.

A word on this clone: The read ends 3 residues shy of where the CDR3 ends; the end is completed using the germline J gene. The chain has TRBV18 and TRBJ1-6, with 8 bases matching TRBD1. CDR1 is KGHSH and CDR2 is LQKENI in the germline V gene. The CDR3 is made up of 15 amino acids. Trimming removed 2 bases from V and 9 bases from J; junction bases left unmatched: 6. The covered CDR3 bases are TGTGCCAGCTCACCATATGGGACAGGAACTTCACCC. This encodes CASSPYGTGTSP. The whole CDR3 is CASSPYGTGTSPLHF.

This clone came up a few times. The observed sequence ends 3 residues before the CDR3 terminus, with the missing tail filled in from the germline J gene. V usage is TRBV5-1 and J usage is TRBJ1-5; 7 positions match TRBD1. Germline V CDR1 and CDR2: SGHRS, YFSETQ. This CDR3 region has 19 residues. The V segment lost 0 bases and the J segment 5 bases; nucleotides outside the gene matches: 17. This CDR3 is CASSLGVGQIGGIYQPQHF. CDR3 DNA, as far as it was read: TGCGCCAGCAGCTTGGGGGTGGGACAGATAGGCGGCATTTATCAGCCC.

The CDR3 DNA, read in part, is TGTGCCAGCTCACCATCGTCAGGAGGAGGC. The encoded protein is CASSPSSGGG. The whole CDR3 protein is CASSPSSGGGYTF. The gene calls are TRBV18 and TRBJ1-2; D gene ambiguous. The CDR3 is cut off 3 residues early in the read; its end comes from the germline J gene. Germline loops: CDR1 KGHSH, CDR2 LQKENI. This CDR3 has 13 amino acids.

Details on this clone: The read ends 3 residues early relative to the CDR3; the germline J gene fills the gap. The gene calls are TRBV7-8 and TRBJ2-7; 10 bases fit TRBD2. This CDR3 has 17 residues. Germline CDR1 and CDR2: SGHVS and FQNEAQ. The V gene end was trimmed by 3 bases and the J gene end by 4 bases; junction bases not matched to a gene: 12. The CDR3 sequence is CASSFSLSLAGAYEQYF. Incomplete CDR3 DNA: TGTGCCAGCAGCTTCTCTTTAAGTCTAGCGGGGGCTTACGAG. The variable domain in full, with the rest retrieved from reference TRBV7-8 and TRBJ2-7, is GAGVSQSPRYKVAKRGQDVALRCDPISGHVSLFWYQQALGQGPEFLTYFQNEAQLDKSGLPSDRFFAERPEGSVSTLKIQRTQQEDSAVYLCASSFSLSLAGAYEQYFGPGTRLTVT.

This clone was detected ten times or more. The CDR3 end lies 3 residues beyond the end of the read and is filled in from the germline J gene. This rearrangement joins TRBV30 to TRBJ2-5; 7 bases line up with TRBD2. The CDR3 totals 14 residues. The V and J ends lost 4 bases and 4 bases, in that order; junction bases with no gene match: 9. Per the germline V gene, CDR1 is GTSNPN and CDR2 is SVGIG (reference sequence). CDR3 residues: CAWNDVASGETQYF. The covered CDR3 bases are TGTGCCTGGAACGACGTGGCTAGCGGAGAGACC.

As for this clone: The CDR3 end falls 3 residues outside the read, so it is completed with the germline J gene. This chain connects TRBV20-1 to TRBJ2-5; the D gene is possibly TRBD1 (5 bases). CDR1 is DFQATT and CDR2 is SNEGSKA in the germline V gene (reference sequence). Trimming removed 3 bases from V and 5 bases from J, with 10 bases in between. The CDR3 runs to 12 residues. CDR3 sequence: CSARDIGETQYF. The sequenced part of the CDR3 DNA is TGCAGTGCTAGGGACATCGGCGAGACC.

This clone was observed many times. The read halts 3 residues ahead of the CDR3 end, with the missing end drawn from the germline J gene. The V gene is TRBV7-8, the J gene TRBJ2-3, with D perhaps TRBD2 (5 bases). Germline values: CDR1 SGHVS, CDR2 FQNEAQ. The CDR3 is 13 residues long. Trimming pared 4 bases from V and 6 bases from J, leaving 11 bases between. The CDR3 spells CASSSDSSDTQYF. The CDR3 bases that were read are TGTGCCAGCAGCTCGGACTCCTCGGATACG.